The clone carrying this TCR beta chain has only a few counts. These data come from a study of human T cells and chemical hapten exposure. Study in general: Upper inner arm skin measuring 2 cm by 2 cm received 2% DPC for sensitization.

The CDR3 totals 17 residues. V trimming: 2 bases; J trimming: 4 bases; junction bases outside the gene matches: 8. CDR1 and CDR2 (germline): SGHVS, FNYEAQ. The time point denotes: patch test 2, 6 weeks after DPC sensitization. Treatment described: therapeutic diphenylcyclopropenone sensitization with weekly scalp DPC. Via MiXCR, TCRdb re-called the RACE reads, giving one row per CDR3 protein. This table has over 85,000 distinct CDR3 sequences, 7% to 10% appearing once. This material consisted of whole blood, taken in connection with sensitization to the hapten diphenylcyclopropenone (DPC). The receptor comes from a woman aged 40 to 50 with alopecia areata. Some clones in this sample may be carry-over from other donors' samples. The chain combines TRBV7-6 with TRBJ2-3; 11 bases are shared with TRBD1. The CDR3 spells CASSLPGTGGRPDTQYF. Written as DNA, the CDR3 is TGTGCCAGCAGCTTACCGGGGACAGGGGGTCGGCCAGATACGCAGTATTTT. Full variable domain (remainder filled in from reference TRBV7-6 and TRBJ2-3): GAGVSQSPRYKVTKRGQDVALRCDPISGHVSLYWYRQALGQGPEFLTYFNYEAQQDKSGLPNDRFSAERPEGSISTLTIQRTEQRDSAMYRCASSLPGTGGRPDTQYFGPGTRLTVL.